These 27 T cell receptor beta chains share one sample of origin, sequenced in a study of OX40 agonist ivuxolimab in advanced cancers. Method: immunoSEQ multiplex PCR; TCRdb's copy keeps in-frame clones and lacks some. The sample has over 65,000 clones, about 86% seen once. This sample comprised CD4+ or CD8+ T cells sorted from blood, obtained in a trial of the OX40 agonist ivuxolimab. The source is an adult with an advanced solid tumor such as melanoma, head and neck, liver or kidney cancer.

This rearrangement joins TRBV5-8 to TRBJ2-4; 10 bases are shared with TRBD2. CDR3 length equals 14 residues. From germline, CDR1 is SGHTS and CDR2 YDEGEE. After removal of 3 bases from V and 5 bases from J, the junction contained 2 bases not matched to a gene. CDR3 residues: CASSYLAGENIQYF. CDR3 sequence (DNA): TGTGCCAGCAGCTACCTAGCGGGGGAAAACATTCAGTACTTC. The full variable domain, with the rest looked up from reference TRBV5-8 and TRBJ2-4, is EAGVTQSPTHLIKTRGQQATLRCSPISGHTSVYWYQQALGLGLQFLLWYDEGEERNRGNFPPRFSGRQFPNYSSELNVNALELEDSALYLCASSYLAGENIQYFGAGTRLSVL.

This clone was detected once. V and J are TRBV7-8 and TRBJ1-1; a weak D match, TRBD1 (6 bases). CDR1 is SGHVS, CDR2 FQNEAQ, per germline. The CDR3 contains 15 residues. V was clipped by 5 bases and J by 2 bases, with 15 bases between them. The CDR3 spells CASSRSTGSNTEAFF. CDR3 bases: TGTGCCAGCAGCCGCTCGACAGGTTCAAACACTGAAGCTTTCTTT.

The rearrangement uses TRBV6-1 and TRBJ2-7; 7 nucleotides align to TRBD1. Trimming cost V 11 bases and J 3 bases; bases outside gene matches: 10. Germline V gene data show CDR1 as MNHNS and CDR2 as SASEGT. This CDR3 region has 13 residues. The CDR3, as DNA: TGTGCCGGGCGCCGGGACAGCCGCTACGAGCAGTACTTC. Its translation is CAGRRDSRYEQYF.

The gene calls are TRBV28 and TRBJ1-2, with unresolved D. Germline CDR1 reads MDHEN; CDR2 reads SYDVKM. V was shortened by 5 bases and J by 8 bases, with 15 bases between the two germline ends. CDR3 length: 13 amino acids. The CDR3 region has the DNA TGTGCCAGCAGTAAAGCCCTCGGGAGAGGCTACACCTTC. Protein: CASSKALGRGYTF.

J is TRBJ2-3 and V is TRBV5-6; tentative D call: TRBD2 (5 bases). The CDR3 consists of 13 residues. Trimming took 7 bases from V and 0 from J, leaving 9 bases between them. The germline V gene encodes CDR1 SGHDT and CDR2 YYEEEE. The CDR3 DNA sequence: TGTGCCAGCGACTACTCTAGCACAGATACGCAGTATTTT. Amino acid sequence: CASDYSSTDTQYF.

The CDR3 is CASSLNRGWDTEAFF. CDR3 nucleotide sequence: TGTGCCAGCAGCTTAAACAGGGGTTGGGACACTGAAGCTTTCTTT. This chain uses TRBV7-8 with TRBJ1-1; 7 bases are shared with TRBD1. Germline trimming cut 2 bases from V and 3 bases from J; bases unmatched to any gene: 6. CDR3 length: 15 amino acids. The germline gives CDR1 SGHVS, CDR2 FQNEAQ. The entire variable domain, with the rest obtained from reference TRBV7-8 and TRBJ1-1, is as follows: GAGVSQSPRYKVAKRGQDVALRCDPISGHVSLFWYQQALGQGPEFLTYFQNEAQLDKSGLPSDRFFAERPEGSVSTLKIQRTQQEDSAVYLCASSLNRGWDTEAFFGQGTRLTVV.

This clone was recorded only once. CDR3 sequence: CASSTRQGSYEQYF. The CDR3 DNA sequence: TGTGCCAGCAGTACCAGACAGGGGTCCTACGAGCAGTACTTC. This chain links TRBV6-5 with TRBJ2-7, with 8 bases that match TRBD1. The CDR3 spans 14 residues. V lost 5 bases to trimming and J lost 1 base; unmatched junction nucleotides: 4. CDR1 is MNHEY and CDR2 is SVGAGI in the germline V gene.

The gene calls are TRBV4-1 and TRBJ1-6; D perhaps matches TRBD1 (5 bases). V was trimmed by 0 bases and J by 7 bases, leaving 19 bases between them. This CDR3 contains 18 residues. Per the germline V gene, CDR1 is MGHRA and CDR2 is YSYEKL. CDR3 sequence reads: CASSQDIPQGRLNSPLHF. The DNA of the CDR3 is TGCGCCAGCAGCCAAGATATTCCCCAGGGAAGGCTAAATTCACCCCTCCACTTT.

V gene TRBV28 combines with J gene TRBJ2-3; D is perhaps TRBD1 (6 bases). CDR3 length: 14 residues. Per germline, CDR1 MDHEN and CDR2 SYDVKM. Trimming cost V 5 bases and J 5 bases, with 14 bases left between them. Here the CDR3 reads CASSPWTVQDTQYF. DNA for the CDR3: TGTGCCAGCAGTCCCTGGACAGTTCAAGATACGCAGTATTTT.

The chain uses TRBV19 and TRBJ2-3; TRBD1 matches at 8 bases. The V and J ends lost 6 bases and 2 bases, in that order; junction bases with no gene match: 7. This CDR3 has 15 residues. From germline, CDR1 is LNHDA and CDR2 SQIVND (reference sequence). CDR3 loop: CASSTRQGNTDTQYF. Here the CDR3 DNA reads TGTGCCAGTAGCACCAGACAGGGGAACACAGATACGCAGTATTTT.

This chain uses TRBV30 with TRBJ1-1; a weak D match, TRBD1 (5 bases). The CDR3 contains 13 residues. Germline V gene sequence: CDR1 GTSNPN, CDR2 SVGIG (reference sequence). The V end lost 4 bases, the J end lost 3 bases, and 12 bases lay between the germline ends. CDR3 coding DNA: TGTGCCTGGACAGGGAGGTTTGACACTGAAGCTTTCTTT. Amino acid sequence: CAWTGRFDTEAFF.

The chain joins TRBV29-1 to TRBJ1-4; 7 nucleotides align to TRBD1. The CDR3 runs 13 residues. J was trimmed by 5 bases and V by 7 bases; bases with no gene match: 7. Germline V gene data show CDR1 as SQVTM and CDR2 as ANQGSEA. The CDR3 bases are TGCAGCGCCGACAGGGCGGGAAATGAAAAACTGTTTTTT. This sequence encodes CSADRAGNEKLFF.

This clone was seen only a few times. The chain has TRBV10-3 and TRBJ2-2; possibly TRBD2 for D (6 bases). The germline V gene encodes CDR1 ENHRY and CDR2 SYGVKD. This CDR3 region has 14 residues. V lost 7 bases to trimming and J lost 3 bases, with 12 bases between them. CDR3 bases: TGTGCCATCACGGCGGGATCGGACACCGGGGAGCTGTTTTTT. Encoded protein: CAITAGSDTGELFF.

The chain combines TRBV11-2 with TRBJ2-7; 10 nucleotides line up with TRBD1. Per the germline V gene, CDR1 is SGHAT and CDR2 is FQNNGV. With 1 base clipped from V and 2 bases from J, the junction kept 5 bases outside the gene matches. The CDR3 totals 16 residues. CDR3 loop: CASSLVTGTGAYEQYF. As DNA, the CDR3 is TGTGCCAGCAGCTTAGTAACCGGGACAGGGGCCTACGAGCAGTACTTC.

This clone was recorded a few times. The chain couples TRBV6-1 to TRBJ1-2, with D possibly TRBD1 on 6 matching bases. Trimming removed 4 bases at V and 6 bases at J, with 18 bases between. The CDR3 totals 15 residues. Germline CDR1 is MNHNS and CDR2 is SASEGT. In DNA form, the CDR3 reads TGTGCCAGCAGTGCGTCTACGGACAGTGTCGATGGCTACACCTTC. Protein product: CASSASTDSVDGYTF.

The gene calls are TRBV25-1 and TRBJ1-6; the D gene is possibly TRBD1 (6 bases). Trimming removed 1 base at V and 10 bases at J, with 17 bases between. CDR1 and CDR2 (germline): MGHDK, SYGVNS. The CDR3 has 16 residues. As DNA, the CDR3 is TGTGCCAGCAGTGAATCTGGGAGGGGGTATAGGTCACCCCTCCACTTT. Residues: CASSESGRGYRSPLHF.

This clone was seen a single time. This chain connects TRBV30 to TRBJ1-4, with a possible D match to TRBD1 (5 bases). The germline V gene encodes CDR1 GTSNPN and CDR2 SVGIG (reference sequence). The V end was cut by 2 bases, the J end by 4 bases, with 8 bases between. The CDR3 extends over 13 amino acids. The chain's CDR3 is CAWSYRGNEKLFF. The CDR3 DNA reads TGTGCCTGGAGTTATAGGGGTAATGAAAAACTGTTTTTT.

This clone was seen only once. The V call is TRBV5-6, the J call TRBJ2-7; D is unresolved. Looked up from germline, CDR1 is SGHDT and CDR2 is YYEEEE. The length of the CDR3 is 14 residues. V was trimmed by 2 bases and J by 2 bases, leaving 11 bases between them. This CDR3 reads CASSFTPQTYEQYF. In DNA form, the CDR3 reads TGTGCCAGCAGCTTTACCCCTCAAACCTACGAGCAGTACTTC.

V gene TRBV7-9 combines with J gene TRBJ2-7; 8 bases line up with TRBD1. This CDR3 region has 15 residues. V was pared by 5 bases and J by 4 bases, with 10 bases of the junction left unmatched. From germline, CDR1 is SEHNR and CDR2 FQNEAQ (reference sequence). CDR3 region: CASSRGQGGVYEQYF. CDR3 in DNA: TGTGCCAGCAGCCGCGGACAGGGCGGCGTGTACGAGCAGTACTTC.

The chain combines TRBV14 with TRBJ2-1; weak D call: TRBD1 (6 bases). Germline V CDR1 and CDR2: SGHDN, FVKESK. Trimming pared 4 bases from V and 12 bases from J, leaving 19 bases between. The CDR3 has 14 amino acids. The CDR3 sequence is CASSLQGPTMSQFF. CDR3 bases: TGTGCCAGCAGCCTTCAGGGGCCTACAATGTCGCAGTTCTTC.

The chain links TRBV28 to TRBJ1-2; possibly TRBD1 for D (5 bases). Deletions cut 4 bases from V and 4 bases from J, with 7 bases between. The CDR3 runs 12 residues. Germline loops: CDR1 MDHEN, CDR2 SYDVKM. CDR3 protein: CASSWGSYGYTF. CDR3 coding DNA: TGTGCCAGCAGTTGGGGGAGCTATGGCTACACCTTC.

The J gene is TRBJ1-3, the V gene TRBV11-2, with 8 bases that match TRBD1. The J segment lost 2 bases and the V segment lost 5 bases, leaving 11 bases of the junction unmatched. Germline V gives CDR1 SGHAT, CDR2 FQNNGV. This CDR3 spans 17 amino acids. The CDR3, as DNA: TGTGCCAGCAGCAATCCAGGACAGGGTCGCCCTGGAAACACCATATATTTT. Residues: CASSNPGQGRPGNTIYF.

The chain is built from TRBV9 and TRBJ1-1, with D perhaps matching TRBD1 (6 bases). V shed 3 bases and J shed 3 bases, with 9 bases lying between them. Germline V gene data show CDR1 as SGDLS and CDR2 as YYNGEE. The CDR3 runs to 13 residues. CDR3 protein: CASSASGDTEAFF. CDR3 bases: TGTGCCAGCAGCGCATCAGGGGACACTGAAGCTTTCTTT.

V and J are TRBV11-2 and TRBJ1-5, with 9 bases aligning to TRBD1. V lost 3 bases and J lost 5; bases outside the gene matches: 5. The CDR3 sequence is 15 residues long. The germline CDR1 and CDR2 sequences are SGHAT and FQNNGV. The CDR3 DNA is TGTGCCAGCAGCTTGGACAGGGGACAGCATCAGCCCCAGCATTTT. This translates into CASSLDRGQHQPQHF.

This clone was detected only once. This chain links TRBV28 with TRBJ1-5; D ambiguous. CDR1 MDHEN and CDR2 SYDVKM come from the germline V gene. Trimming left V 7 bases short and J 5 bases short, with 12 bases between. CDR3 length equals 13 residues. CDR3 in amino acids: CASTPTSHQPQHF. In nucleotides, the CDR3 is TGTGCCAGCACCCCTACGTCCCATCAGCCCCAGCATTTT.

CDR3 sequence reads: CASSRDLNEKLFF. The CDR3 DNA reads as TGCGCCAGCAGCCGGGACTTAAATGAAAAACTGTTTTTT. The rearrangement uses TRBV5-1 and TRBJ1-4, with D perhaps TRBD1 (5 bases). This CDR3 is built from 13 residues. Trimming pared 4 bases from V and 5 bases from J, leaving 9 bases between. Germline V lookup: CDR1 SGHRS, CDR2 YFSETQ.

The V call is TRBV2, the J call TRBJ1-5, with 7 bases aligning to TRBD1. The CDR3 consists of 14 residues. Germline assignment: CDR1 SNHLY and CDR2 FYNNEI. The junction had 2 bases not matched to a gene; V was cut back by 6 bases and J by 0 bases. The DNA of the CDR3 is TGTGCCAGCAGGGGGACAGATAGCAATCAGCCCCAGCATTTT. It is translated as CASRGTDSNQPQHF.